Reported below is one T cell receptor (beta chain). Antigen: not known. Trimming took off 0 bases at V and 5 bases at J, with 14 bases between the two ends. CDR3 size: 15 residues. Germline V gene data show CDR1 as SQVTM and CDR2 as ANQGSEA. The data were taken from a study of shared clonotypes between healthy human individuals. Study conclusions and caveats: Sorted-subset sequencing was shown by rarefaction to be incomplete despite large depth. Naive subsets, compared against memory subsets, generally had larger estimated richness values. Blood was the only sampled material, and tissue repertoires likely differ.

The assay was run at deep level. The repertoire was sequenced with immunoSEQ multiplex PCR; TCRdb's copy has only in-frame clones and lacks some. The repertoire holds 550,000 to 800,000 clones, with 80% to 95% as singletons. The receptor comes from a man aged 18 to 35 in good health. Some clones in this sample may be carry-over from other donors' samples. The sequenced material came from memory CD8+ T cells from PBMCs. The subset was: CD45RO+ cells pooled with CCR7-negative TemRA cells. V gene TRBV29-1 combines with J gene TRBJ2-1, with no clear D. CDR3 in amino acids: CSVEDYGLYHNEQFF. Written as DNA, the CDR3 is TGCAGCGTTGAAGATTACGGGCTCTACCACAATGAGCAGTTCTTC.